The following is a TCR beta chain sequence with its context. Its binding antigen is unknown. Library method: the immunoSEQ multiplex PCR assay. For the multiplex PCR, a mixture combining 60 forward primers for TCR Vbeta segments and 13 reverse primers for TCR Jbeta segments was used. A multiplex PCR assay on genomic DNA amplified the CDR3 region of rearranged TCR beta genes. The Illumina HiSeq System was used to sequence the amplified TCR beta libraries as 87-base-pair reads. Per the original workflow: In a later analysis, 80 million or so unique TCR beta chains were counted across the 690 or so repertoires, and roughly 11 million of these chains were shared by at least two donors. Raw reads were error-corrected and collapsed into unique sequences with a nearest-neighbor algorithm that merged closely related sequences to remove PCR and sequencing errors. CDR3 sequences were aligned to IMGT reference sequences to assign V, D and J gene segments. For a sequence to be retained, a match of at least six nucleotides to both a V gene segment and a J gene segment was required. Rearrangements were classified as productive when the CDR3 lacked stop codons and remained in frame with V and J, and all other rearrangements were classified as non-productive. Following IMGT convention, CDR3 was defined as the stretch from the second conserved V-encoded cysteine to the conserved J-encoded phenylalanine. Sequences without an unambiguous match to a single V gene segment were excluded from the earlier analysis of almost 600 of the donors. In an earlier analysis of several hundred of the donors, a V segment was called functional when productive rearrangements were above 56.7%, and segregating when the standard deviation between donors exceeded 5%. To diagnose cytomegalovirus status from the catalog of TCR beta chain sequences, a statistical classification framework was built. A later analysis assigned V and J genes by comparing TCR nucleotide sequences with IMGT/GENE-DB human TR gene sequences. A later analysis assigned CDR3 sequences and most-parsimonious VDJ recombination scenarios with the TCRdist pipeline. In a later analysis, every TCR beta chain was defined by the combination of its CDR3 amino acid sequence and its V-gene family, and reads without a unique V-gene family were dropped. In a later analysis, a few hundred highly shared, low-generation-probability nucleotide sequences were removed to address suspected cross-contamination and a sequencing artifact. In a later analysis, a clonal expansion index for each public chain was calculated from normalized within-repertoire ranks of inferred template counts. In a later analysis, generation probabilities were computed using a VDJ recombination model fitted to out-of-frame rearrangements, and the results were checked against IGoR. A later analysis scored TCR-TCR, TCR-HLA and TCR-CMV co-occurrence with hypergeometric tests, applying a repertoire-size bias correction to TCR pairs. In a later analysis, false discovery rates were estimated by permuting HLA or CMV assignments 20 times. In a later analysis, co-occurring TCRs were grouped using DBSCAN, and TCRdist sequence similarity was added for clustering within HLA-allele-positive subsets. Repertoires with fewer than 30,000 or more than 120,000 public chains were left out of co-occurrence clustering, as were five repertoires with anomalous nucleotide sharing. TCRdb mirrors the immuneACCESS table, restricted to in-frame sequences. Some clones are absent from its copies; in checked studies, under half trace to an unresolved V gene, and the reason for the others is unknown. V and J calls and clone size are copied from that table; D and trimming were computed from the DNA. This sample's clone table shows more than 100,000 clones. The top ten clones comprise about 3.5% of the sample.

These data are taken from a study of cytomegalovirus exposure and HLA in healthy donors (dated by TCRdb to about 2017). About the investigation overall: According to an earlier analysis of around 600 of the donors, roughly 180 million T cells yielded approximately 120 million unique TCR beta sequences and approximately 280 Gb of sequence data. An early release covering over 500 HLA-typed donors comprised about 290 gigabases of sequencing data and tens of millions of unique TCR sequences. Of the roughly 400 genotyped donors, 80% to 90% were placed in the genetic ancestry cluster associated with self-reported Caucasian donors. The study aimed to test whether signatures of past pathogen exposure could be identified by cataloging public T cell receptors. The study used immunosequencing to profile the T cell repertoires of several hundred subjects and linked those repertoires to cytomegalovirus serostatus. In addition to the first cohort of about 650 subjects, a separate validation cohort of 120 different subjects was used. High-throughput TCR immunosequencing, statistical association of individual TCRs with disease status, and machine learning were combined to predict cytomegalovirus infection status. A later analysis re-analyzed previously published TCR beta repertoires from 600 to 850 donors and added high-resolution HLA genotyping to study TCR occurrence patterns. The later analysis used no new phenotypic data to find candidate immune exposures, relying instead on TCR beta sequences and their occurrence across donors. An earlier analysis of 587 of the donors used high-throughput TCR beta sequencing to judge whether each TCR beta V gene segment behaved as functional or pseudogenic. Donor age, sex, ethnicity and CMV serostatus were compiled together with the repertoire data. A later genetic analysis took genome-wide SNP genotypes for about 55% of the roughly 700 donors and used that subset as a discovery cohort. All discovery cohort repertoires had been generated using a single sequencing platform. HLA typing included class I and class II loci at four-digit resolution. The number of donors typed differed by locus, with about 629-640 for A, B, C, DRB1 and DQB1, more than 500 for DQA1, under 610 for DPA1, and under 490 for DPB1. Roughly five DR-DQ haplotypes were treated as single units for association and clustering because of strong linkage in the cohort. Across some 400 genotyped donors of the cohort, an average of about 240,000 unique TCR beta nucleotide sequences per donor were sequenced, and approximately 17% of those sequences were non-productive. Overall results and qualifications from the work: An association between a missense DCLRE1C variant and V-gene and J-gene trimming of TCR beta chains was found in a later genetic analysis and replicated in an independent cohort. The earlier analysis of nearly 600 of the donors excluded roughly 17 rarely observed V segments, including chromosome 9 orphons, because counts were too low. According to a later analysis, parvovirus B19, influenza, CMV and Epstein-Barr virus appeared linked to several top co-occurrence clusters. A later analysis found that HLA-associated TCR beta chains were more clonally expanded and had lower generation probabilities than equally common non-associated chains. In both the original and validation cohorts, the classifier was reported to diagnose cytomegalovirus status with high specificity and sensitivity. Immune exposure information for the cohort was limited to CMV serostatus. Because HLA typing was missing for some donors at each locus, association tests included only the typed subset. In an earlier analysis of roughly 500 of the donors, most TCR beta V segments appeared in productive rearrangements about 87% or about 30% of the time, broadly matching IMGT annotations. The sequencing pipeline was judged likely to have produced a cluster of highly shared sequence variants as a technical artifact. Because the 87-base-pair reads could not distinguish some IMGT-functional V segments, including TRBV6-2 and TRBV6-3, those segments were excluded. Correlated functional status among segregating V segments might be attributable to linkage disequilibrium, but an unknown experimental factor could not be ruled out. Only TCR beta chains were sequenced in this cohort, and the absence of alpha or paired-chain data limited detectable features. Specific HLA alleles were associated with 15,000 to 20,000 TCR beta sequences at a false discovery rate of 0.05 in a later analysis. Across donors, most TCR sequences were observed very rarely, whereas some public TCRs were present in many individuals. In a later analysis, TCR association rates were found to vary across HLA loci, with the most associated TCRs seen for DRB1 alleles and the fewest for HLA-C alleles. In vitro tests confirmed that a few of the cytomegalovirus-associated TCR beta chains recognize cytomegalovirus antigens. A further reported finding was that TCR beta sequences accurately predicted the HLA-A and HLA-B alleles for most subjects in the first cohort. According to a later analysis, most CMV-associated TCR beta chains appeared to be HLA-restricted, and the HLA associations seemed to be driven largely by CMV exposure. It was suggested by the authors that the approach could potentially be generalized to other disease states and immunological phenotypes. The presence/absence analyses assumed that sequencing depth was roughly uniform across donors, and that assumption may not be true. When HLA alleles, especially DR and DQ, strongly co-occurred, TCR associations were difficult to assign to individual alleles. The study gave a list of more than 150 TCR beta chains associated with cytomegalovirus. In a later genetic analysis, fewer N-insertions in productive TCRs were reported among donors in an Asian-associated ancestry cluster than the roughly 670-donor mean.

The CDR3 holds 15 amino acids from the cysteine to the phenylalanine. The kept DNA is CDR3 alone, 45 bases in frame from the first base. CDR1 and CDR2 are drawn from the germline V gene: SGHDN, FVKESK. For this chain, trimming is 5 bases at the V end and 4 bases at the J end, and the number of junction bases without a gene match is 6. The cohort comprised around 690 healthy bone marrow donors. At the time of sampling, all cohort members were nominally healthy, though unrecorded immune exposures were likely present. The donor tested CMV seronegative, placing the donor among the 350 to 400 seronegative members of the cohort. Every donor gave a peripheral blood sample, and the peripheral blood mononuclear cells from that sample were used for TCR beta sequencing. The Qiagen DNeasy Blood Extraction Kit was used to extract genomic DNA from the blood cell samples.

The receptor's source is a man aged 40-49 years in good health and CMV-seronegative. The V and J segments used are TRBV14 and TRBJ2-7; 12 nucleotides in the junction match TRBD2. Specimen: PBMCs. The nucleotide sequence is given as TGTGCCAGCAGCGCGACTAGCGGGAGAGGTTACGAGCAGTACTTC. This translates into CASSATSGRGYEQYF.